Described below is a single T cell receptor beta chain sequence and its context. Its antigen is undetermined. The CDR3 consists of 15 residues. Per germline, CDR1 GTSNPN and CDR2 SVGIG (reference sequence). The V and J ends lost 0 bases and 3 bases respectively, with 14 bases between them. This record belongs to a study of cytotoxic CD8 clonotypes in ibrutinib-treated CLL. Turning to the study itself: Response samples were taken after a median of around 11 months on treatment, range 6 to 36.

General study results and limits: Under therapy, public clonotypes either contracted or stayed stable, and they were uncommon.

Clones were sequenced by immunoSEQ multiplex PCR, and TCRdb holds only the in-frame ones, with some missing. The table lists some 200,000 clones, over 60% of them singletons. This chain joins TRBV30 and TRBJ1-1, with TRBD1 as a possible D gene (5 bases). This receptor was taken from a human donor with chronic lymphocytic leukemia. Specimen: PBMCs, collected after 24 months of ibrutinib treatment. CDR3 nucleotide sequence: TGTGCCTGGAGTGTGGGGAGGGGTAGGGACACTGAAGCTTTCTTT. This gives the protein CAWSVGRGRDTEAFF.